A single sample is the source of the 29 T cell receptor beta chains below, sequenced in a study of tumor and adjacent non-tumor tissue in lung cancer. The library came from three nested PCR rounds adapted from ARM-PCR protocols. In TCRdb, the multiplex PCR reads were re-called with MiXCR into one record per CDR3 protein. The sample gives 120,000 to 150,000 distinct CDR3 sequences, around 65% of which show up once; roughly 18% is in the top ten. RNA was extracted from bulk tissue without any cell sorting. Sequences were obtained from lung tumor tissue. The receptors were sampled from a man in his sixties with small cell lung cancer.

The chain employs TRBV28 and TRBJ2-7, with D perhaps matching TRBD1 or TRBD2 (5 bases each). Germline CDR1 is MDHEN and CDR2 is SYDVKM. There are 14 residues in the CDR3. V was clipped by 3 bases and J by 9 bases, with 18 bases between them. CDR3 coding DNA: TGTGCCAGCAGTTTGGGCGCTAGGTTGAGGGGGCAGTACTTC. Residues: CASSLGARLRGQYF.

The chain employs TRBV5-1 and TRBJ2-3, with 9 bases fitting TRBD2. CDR1 SGHRS and CDR2 YFSETQ come from the germline V gene. This CDR3 is 17 amino acids long. The V gene end was trimmed by 0 bases and the J gene end by 2 bases; junction bases not matched to a gene: 7. This CDR3 is CASSLELAGATTDTQYF. As DNA, the CDR3 is TGCGCCAGCAGCTTGGAACTAGCGGGCGCCACCACAGATACGCAGTATTTT. Complete variable domain (other parts from reference TRBV5-1 and TRBJ2-3): KAGVTQTPRYLIKTRGQQVTLSCSPISGHRSVSWYQQTPGQGLQFLFEYFSETQRNKGNFPGRFSGRQFSNSRSEMNVSTLELGDSALYLCASSLELAGATTDTQYFGPGTRLTVL.

This clonotype was observed at least ten times. This chain joins TRBV11-2 and TRBJ2-4; D is unclear. Trimming removed 7 bases from V and 4 bases from J, with 8 bases in between. This CDR3 is 12 amino acids long. Germline CDR1 reads SGHAT; CDR2 reads FQNNGV. The CDR3 DNA reads TGTGCCAGCACTAAAGGGAAAAACATTCAGTACTTC. Its protein product is CASTKGKNIQYF.

As for this clonotype: Since a much larger clone is just one base distant, this may be a read error. V is TRBV20-1 and J is TRBJ2-1; a possible D gene is TRBD1 (6 bases). The CDR3 has 15 amino acids. Germline CDR1 is DFQATT and CDR2 is SNEGSKA (reference sequence). The V end lost 3 bases, the J end lost 6 bases, and 18 bases lay between the germline ends. The CDR3 nucleotides are TGCAGTGCTAGGGATGATACAGGGTACACCAATGAGCAGTTCTTC. It translates to CSARDDTGYTNEQFF.

Details on this clonotype: Because the CDR3 is missing its conserved closing phenylalanine or tryptophan, this is likely a read error. This chain links TRBV11-2 with TRBJ2-3; D not resolved. The CDR3 has 13 residues. Germline CDR1 SGHAT, CDR2 FQNNGV. The CDR3 region is CASSLSLTDTQYI. DNA of the CDR3: TGTGCCAGCAGCCTTAGCCTCACAGATACTCAGTATATT.

To note about this clonotype: One end of the junction varies from germline; a read error may be responsible. This sequence joins TRBV11-2 and TRBJ2-2; D perhaps matches TRBD2 (6 bases). The CDR3 contains 16 residues. The germline gives CDR1 SGHAT, CDR2 FQNNGV. The CDR3 reads CACSRESGRNTGELFF. The CDR3 DNA sequence: TGTGCCTGCAGCCGCGAGAGCGGGCGGAACACTGGGGAGCTGTTTTTT.

This clonotype has ten or more counts. The V gene is TRBV29-1, the J gene TRBJ2-3; D is possibly TRBD1 or TRBD2 (5 bases each). CDR3 length equals 15 residues. V was cut by 3 bases and J by 4 bases, with 17 bases left in between. Per the germline V gene, CDR1 is SQVTM and CDR2 is ANQGSEA. This chain's CDR3 is CSVDRRTGASDTQYF. The DNA of the CDR3 is TGCAGCGTTGACCGGAGGACCGGGGCATCAGATACGCAGTATTTT.

On this clonotype: A read error may account for a junction end that differs from germline. The chain carries TRBV29-1 and TRBJ2-1, with D perhaps TRBD1 (6 bases). Germline CDR1 and CDR2: SQVTM and ANQGSEA. This CDR3 comprises 15 residues. DNA for the CDR3: TGTAGCGCCTCCTGGACAGCGAGCTCCTACAATGAGCAGTTCTTC. Translation: CSASWTASSYNEQFF.

To note about this clonotype: This may be a read error: a much more frequent sequence differs by one nucleotide. The genes are TRBV4-1 and TRBJ2-6; 7 bases match TRBD1. J was trimmed by 5 bases and V by 4 bases; bases with no gene match: 17. CDR1 and CDR2 (germline): MGHRA, YSYEKL. There are 19 residues in the CDR3. CDR3 sequence (DNA): TGCGCCAGCAGCCCTGCCCCAGGACAGGTTCCCCCCTGGGCCAACGTCCTGACTTTC. It codes for CASSPAPGQVPPWANVLTF.

This clonotype was found a few times. The junction does not match germline at one end; this may be a read error. The V call is TRBV11-2, the J call TRBJ2-1; perhaps TRBD2 as D (6 bases). The CDR3 is 13 residues long. Germline-derived CDR1 and CDR2 are SGHAT and FQNNGV. The CDR3 sequence is CASSRDFYNEQFF. The CDR3 region has the DNA TGTGCCAGCAGCCGGGACTTCTACAATGAACAGTTCTTC.

The chain has TRBV11-2 and TRBJ2-5; weak D call: TRBD1 (5 bases). This CDR3 has 12 residues. V was shortened by 10 bases and J by 14 bases, with 23 bases between the two germline ends. The germline CDR1 and CDR2 sequences are SGHAT and FQNNGV. CDR3 in DNA: TGTGCCAACAGTGTAACCAGGACACAAGAATACTTC. It is translated as CANSVTRTQEYF.

This clonotype has a single count. At one end the junction does not follow the germline gene, possibly because of a read error. The chain is built from TRBV6-6 and TRBJ1-5; TRBD1 might be the D (6 bases). Germline V gene data show CDR1 as MNHNY and CDR2 as SVGAGI (reference sequence). This CDR3 is built from 15 residues. In DNA form, the CDR3 reads TGTGCCAGCAACCTACTTCCCGGGGGCAAACAGCCCCAACATTTT. It encodes CASNLLPGGKQPQHF.

On this clonotype: At one of its ends the junction is not consistent with the germline gene, which may arise from a read error. The chain has TRBV20-1 and TRBJ2-7; 8 positions match TRBD1. The CDR3 runs to 15 residues. From germline, CDR1 is DFQATT and CDR2 SNEGSKA (reference sequence). The CDR3 is CSVRHGQGVTYEQYF. The CDR3, as DNA: TGCAGTGTTAGACATGGACAGGGTGTTACCTACGAGCAGTACTTC.

To note about this clonotype: This may come from a read error, since a much larger clone is one base off. J is TRBJ2-7 and V is TRBV6-6; D is uncertain. CDR3 size: 14 residues. Germline values: CDR1 MNHNY, CDR2 SVGAGI (reference sequence). V lost 4 bases and J 1 base, leaving 11 bases between the germline ends. This chain's CDR3 is CASSWGKGSYEQYF. The CDR3, as DNA: TGTGCCAGCAGTTGGGGAAAGGGTTCCTACGAGCAGTACTTC.

A remark on this clonotype: An end of the junction does not agree with germline; a read error may underlie this. The chain joins TRBV29-1 to TRBJ2-3; D uncertain. The germline V gene encodes CDR1 SQVTM and CDR2 ANQGSEA. The CDR3 consists of 11 residues. DNA for the CDR3: TGCAGCGTTTCCGGGCCAGATGCGCAGTATTTT. As protein: CSVSGPDAQYF.

This clonotype occurred a few times. The junction and the germline gene differ at one end; a read error may be behind it. V and J are TRBV11-2 and TRBJ1-1, with D unresolved. This CDR3 comprises 11 residues. Germline V lookup: CDR1 SGHAT, CDR2 FQNNGV. The CDR3 nucleotides are TGTGTCAGCAACTTAGGTTTCCCGGCTTTCTTT. Residues: CVSNLGFPAFF.

As concerns this clonotype: The junction and the germline gene differ at one end; a read error may be behind it. This chain links TRBV6-6 with TRBJ1-5, with 8 bases aligning to TRBD1. The CDR3 consists of 17 residues. CDR1 MNHNY and CDR2 SVGAGI come from the germline V gene (reference sequence). The DNA for the CDR3 is TGTGCCAGCACCACCCGGTGGACAGGGATTAGCAATCAGCCCCATCATTTT. It codes for CASTTRWTGISNQPHHF.

This clonotype showed up just a few times. This chain joins TRBV6-6 and TRBJ2-7, with a weak D call TRBD1 (6 bases). Germline CDR1 is MNHNY and CDR2 is SVGAGI (reference sequence). The germline V and J ends were trimmed by 0 bases and 5 bases, with 17 bases remaining between them. This CDR3 has 16 amino acids. The CDR3, as DNA: TGTGCCAGCAGTTACTCGAAAGGGGGTTCATTCCACGAGCAGTACGTC. Encoded protein: CASSYSKGGSFHEQYV.

Regarding this clonotype: A much larger clonotype is one base distant, so this may be a read error. J is TRBJ2-1 and V is TRBV20-1; 9 bases are a match to TRBD2. CDR1 and CDR2 (germline): DFQATT, SNEGSKA (reference sequence). The V gene end was trimmed by 1 base and the J gene end by 7 bases; junction bases not matched to a gene: 20. CDR3 size: 19 residues. CDR3 sequence reads: CSARARGMAGGPELNEQFF. DNA of the CDR3: TGCAGTGCTAGAGCACGGGGAATGGCGGGAGGGCCTGAGCTGAATGAGCAGTTCTTC.

With respect to this clonotype: At one end the junction does not follow the germline gene, possibly because of a read error. The rearrangement joins TRBV28 to TRBJ2-2; D perhaps matches TRBD1 (5 bases). CDR3 length: 15 amino acids. CDR1 is MDHEN and CDR2 is SYDVKM in the germline V gene. CDR3 nucleotide sequence: TGTGCCACCAGTTTACGGACAAGGTACACCGGGGAGCTGTTTTTT. It is translated as CATSLRTRYTGELFF.

In regard to this clonotype: A read error is possible here, since a much larger clone lies one base away. The chain uses TRBV6-2 or TRBV6-3 and TRBJ2-7; maybe TRBD2 (6 bases). With 10 bases removed from V and 1 base from J, the gap between germline ends came to 14 bases. Germline-derived CDR1 and CDR2 are MNHEY and SVGEGT. The CDR3 length is 13 residues. CDR3 nucleotides: TGTGCCACCGGGATTAGCGGTTCCTACGAGCAGTACTTC. It codes for CATGISGSYEQYF.

This clonotype was picked up a small number of times. This sequence joins TRBV7-9 and TRBJ2-7, with D possibly matching TRBD1 (6 bases). With 5 bases removed from V and 4 bases from J, the gap between germline ends came to 15 bases. The CDR3 contains 14 residues. The germline V gene encodes CDR1 SEHNR and CDR2 FQNEAQ (reference sequence). This CDR3 reads CASSPDRLGYEQYF. CDR3 coding DNA: TGTGCCAGCAGCCCTGACAGGTTGGGGTACGAGCAGTACTTC.

This clonotype appeared once. Possible read error: a much larger clone is one base away. This chain uses TRBV29-1 with TRBJ1-2, with 8 bases matching TRBD1. Trimming took 1 base from V and 4 from J; bases not matched to a gene: 8. This CDR3 comprises 15 residues. Germline V gives CDR1 SQVTM, CDR2 ANQGSEA. CDR3 DNA sequence: TGCAGCGTTGAAGTTCTGACAGGGGACATCTATGGCTACACCTTC. Residues: CSVEVLTGDIYGYTF.

Turning to this clonotype: Sequence at one end of the junction differs from germline and may be a read error. The chain employs TRBV11-2 and TRBJ2-3; D might be TRBD1 (5 bases). Germline V lookup: CDR1 SGHAT, CDR2 FQNNGV. The CDR3 runs 13 residues. This CDR3 is CASSPLMTDTQYF. CDR3 DNA sequence: TGTGCCAGCAGCCCGCTGATGACAGATACGCAATATTTT.

Remarks on this clonotype: No conserved phenylalanine or tryptophan is present at the end of the CDR3, so a read error is the likely explanation. V and J are TRBV12-3 or TRBV12-4 and TRBJ2-5; TRBD1 might be the D (5 bases). CDR3 length: 15 residues. V lost 3 bases and J 2 bases, leaving 13 bases between the germline ends. DNA for the CDR3: TGTGCCAGCAGTTTCCCAGGGCAGAAGCAAGAGACCCAGTACTCC. Translation gives CASSFPGQKQETQYS.

This clonotype appeared many times. The chain has TRBV20-1 and TRBJ2-3; D gene ambiguous. This CDR3 has 11 amino acids. Germline assignment: CDR1 DFQATT and CDR2 SNEGSKA (reference sequence). The V and J ends lost 5 bases and 6 bases respectively, with 9 bases between them. This chain's CDR3 is CSAGRMDTQYF. The CDR3 DNA reads as TGCAGTGCTGGTCGCATGGATACGCAGTATTTT.

This clonotype occurred many times. J is TRBJ2-1 and V is TRBV11-2, with D perhaps matching TRBD2 (6 bases). Between the trimmed V and J ends, which lost 4 bases and 5 bases, there was a span of 12 bases. The CDR3 extends over 14 amino acids. CDR1 SGHAT and CDR2 FQNNGV come from the germline V gene. Here the CDR3 reads CASSWRRDNNEQFF. In nucleotides, the CDR3 is TGTGCCAGCAGCTGGCGGAGGGATAACAATGAGCAGTTCTTC.

Comment on this clonotype: This CDR3 is missing its conserved last phenylalanine or tryptophan, likely due to a read error. The DNA is omitted, as the CDR3 cannot be located on it reliably, and the CDR3 follows TCRdb's listing. The chain combines TRBV29-1 with TRBJ2-1; the D call in the table, TRBD2, was not verified against the DNA. Counting both end residues, the CDR3 totals 19 amino acids. CDR1 and CDR2 from the germline V gene are SQVTM and ANQGSEA. The CDR3 loop reads CSVEDTGASVVPSYNEQLL.

A note on this clonotype: Mismatch with germline at one junction end may stem from a read error. The chain carries TRBV11-2 and TRBJ1-1; TRBD1 agrees at 9 bases. This CDR3 contains 17 residues. Germline V gene data show CDR1 as SGHAT and CDR2 as FQNNGV. CDR3 sequence (DNA): TGTGCCAGCAGCTTAACAGGGGGCGTGCGTAGGAACACTGAAGCTTTCTTC. The encoded protein is CASSLTGGVRRNTEAFF.